The subject of this entry is one T cell receptor (beta chain). No antigen is known for it. The data derive from a study of cytomegalovirus exposure and HLA in healthy donors. J lost 10 bases, V lost 4 bases, and 12 bases had no gene match. Germline CDR1 and CDR2: SGHRS and YFSETQ. The CDR3 runs to 14 residues. Study-level points and caveats: In an earlier analysis, in 587 donors, most V segments appeared productive either ~87% or ~30% of the time. The study flagged approximately 180 TCR beta chains as cytomegalovirus-associated.

The primer mix had 60 Vbeta and 13 Jbeta primers. In the authors' workflow: A later analysis tallied about 80 million unique TCR beta chains, some 12 million of them shared. Data came from immunoSEQ multiplex PCR; TCRdb stores just in-frame clones and leaves some out. That table furnishes V, J and clone size, whereas the DNA furnished D and trimming. The table lists 100,000 to 150,000 clones, about four fifths of them singletons. The source material was PBMCs. The rearrangement joins TRBV5-1 to TRBJ2-7; 9 bases line up with TRBD1. This TCR was sampled from a man aged 18 to 29 in good health and CMV-seronegative. The CDR3 coding sequence is TGCGCCAGCAGCCCTGGGGACAGGGACCGGTTTCAGTACTTC. Encoded protein: CASSPGDRDRFQYF.